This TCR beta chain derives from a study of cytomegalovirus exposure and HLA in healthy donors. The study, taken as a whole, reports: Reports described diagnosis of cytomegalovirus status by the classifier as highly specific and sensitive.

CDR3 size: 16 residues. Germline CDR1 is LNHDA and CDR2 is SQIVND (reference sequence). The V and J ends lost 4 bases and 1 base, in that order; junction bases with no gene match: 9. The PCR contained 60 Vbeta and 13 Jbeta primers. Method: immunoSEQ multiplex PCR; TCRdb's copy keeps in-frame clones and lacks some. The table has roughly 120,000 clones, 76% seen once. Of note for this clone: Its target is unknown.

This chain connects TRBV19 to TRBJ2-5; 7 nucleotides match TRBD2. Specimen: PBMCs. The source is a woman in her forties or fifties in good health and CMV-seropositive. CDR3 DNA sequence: TGTGCCAGTAGTAGGGGGGGGACGGGGAGCCAAGAGACCCAGTACTTC. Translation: CASSRGGTGSQETQYF.